The rows below give T cell receptor beta chains drawn from one sample of a study of beta chain features in type 1 diabetes. The protocol was immunoSEQ multiplex PCR, while the TCRdb copy is restricted to in-frame clones and leaves out a portion. The data show 900,000 or so clones, 17% seen once. The sequenced material came from naive CD4+ T cells from blood. The receptors were gathered from a woman younger than 30 in good health. CDR3s include the opening cysteine and the closing phenylalanine or tryptophan. The D gene is left open where the match is weak. Rows give clone size only sometimes, using once, few, many, or a class for an expanded clone.

D gene	CDR3 length	V gene	J gene	clone size	CDR3 protein	CDR3 DNA
-	18	TRBV6-8	TRBJ2-4	few	CASSYVQLGFATKNIQYF	TGTGCCAGCAGTTACGTCCAACTTGGTTTCGCGACCAAAAACATTCAGTACTTC
-	14	TRBV28	TRBJ2-7	-	CASSFSGRATTGYF	TGTGCCAGCAGTTTTTCCGGTCGCGCCACCACCGGGTACTTC
TRBD2	14	TRBV5-4	TRBJ2-5	-	CASFQREWGETQYF	TGTGCCAGTTTCCAGCGGGAGTGGGGAGAGACCCAGTACTTC
TRBD2	15	TRBV27	TRBJ2-7	-	CASSLLGGSLYEQYF	TGTGCCAGCAGTTTATTGGGCGGGAGTCTGTACGAGCAGTACTTC
TRBD1	15	TRBV7-3	TRBJ1-2	few	CASSSRTGGRDGYTF	TGTGCCAGCAGCTCCCGGACAGGGGGTAGAGATGGCTACACCTTC
TRBD1	16	TRBV7-8	TRBJ2-1	-	CASGPRRDSSYNEQFF	TGTGCCAGCGGTCCTCGCCGGGACAGCTCCTACAATGAGCAGTTCTTC
TRBD1	15	TRBV14	TRBJ2-4	few	CASSQNRGAGNIQYF	TGTGCCAGCAGCCAAAACAGGGGCGCAGGAAACATTCAGTACTTC
-	16	TRBV7-2	TRBJ2-2	-	CASSLIRGFFAGELFF	TGTGCCAGCAGCCTAATCAGGGGATTTTTTGCCGGGGAGCTGTTTTTT
TRBD2	14	TRBV25-1	TRBJ2-7	few	CASSIAGGNYEQYF	TGTGCCAGCAGCATAGCGGGAGGGAACTACGAGCAGTACTTC
-	10	TRBV20-1	TRBJ2-7	few	CSATDYEQYF	TGCAGTGCTACAGACTACGAGCAGTACTTC
TRBD2	16	TRBV5-4	TRBJ2-1	-	CASSLGRTSGNNEQFF	TGTGCCAGCAGCTTGGGGCGGACTAGTGGAAACAATGAGCAGTTCTTC
TRBD1	17	TRBV5-1	TRBJ2-6	-	CASSLGTGISGANVLTF	TGCGCCAGCAGCCTGGGGACAGGGATCTCTGGGGCCAACGTCCTGACTTTC
TRBD2	18	TRBV11-3	TRBJ2-2	few	CASSSGLGAGSNTGELFF	TGTGCCAGCAGCTCGGGACTAGGGGCTGGATCGAACACCGGGGAGCTGTTTTTT
-	13	TRBV6-1	TRBJ2-1	-	CASRWLAWYEQFF	TGTGCCAGCAGGTGGCTAGCCTGGTATGAGCAGTTCTTC
TRBD1	14	TRBV10-3	TRBJ2-1	-	CATRTGSGNQLQFF	TGTGCCACGCGGACAGGGTCAGGCAATCAACTGCAGTTCTTC
-	18	TRBV4-2	TRBJ2-5	few	CASSQASRATGGQETQYF	TGTGCCAGCAGCCAAGCCTCGCGGGCCACCGGGGGCCAAGAGACCCAGTACTTC
-	15	TRBV7-8	TRBJ2-3	few	CASSRGRVLSDTQYF	TGTGCCAGCAGCCGAGGACGTGTTTTGTCAGATACGCAGTATTTT
TRBD2	14	TRBV7-9	TRBJ2-1	few	CASSWTSGNNEQFF	TGTGCCAGCAGCTGGACTAGCGGAAACAATGAGCAGTTCTTC
TRBD2	16	TRBV4-3	TRBJ2-2	-	CASSQTSGTNTGELFF	TGCGCCAGCAGCCAGACTAGCGGAACGAACACCGGGGAGCTGTTTTTT
-	15	TRBV14	TRBJ2-5	few	CASSQGRVESETQYF	TGTGCCAGCAGCCAAGGGAGGGTTGAATCGGAGACCCAGTACTTC
-	14	TRBV7-8	TRBJ2-3	few	CASRLARGTDTQYF	TGTGCCAGCAGATTGGCGAGGGGCACAGATACGCAGTATTTT
-	13	TRBV11-1	TRBJ2-7	-	CASSLDRANEQYF	TGTGCCAGCAGCTTAGACCGGGCGAACGAGCAGTACTTC
-	16	TRBV9	TRBJ2-3	-	CASSLSGAGERDTQYF	TGTGCCAGCAGCCTATCCGGGGCAGGGGAGAGAGATACGCAGTATTTT
-	15	TRBV7-2	TRBJ2-7	few	CASSLDPSVWYEQYF	TGTGCCAGCAGCTTAGATCCTAGCGTGTGGTACGAGCAGTACTTC